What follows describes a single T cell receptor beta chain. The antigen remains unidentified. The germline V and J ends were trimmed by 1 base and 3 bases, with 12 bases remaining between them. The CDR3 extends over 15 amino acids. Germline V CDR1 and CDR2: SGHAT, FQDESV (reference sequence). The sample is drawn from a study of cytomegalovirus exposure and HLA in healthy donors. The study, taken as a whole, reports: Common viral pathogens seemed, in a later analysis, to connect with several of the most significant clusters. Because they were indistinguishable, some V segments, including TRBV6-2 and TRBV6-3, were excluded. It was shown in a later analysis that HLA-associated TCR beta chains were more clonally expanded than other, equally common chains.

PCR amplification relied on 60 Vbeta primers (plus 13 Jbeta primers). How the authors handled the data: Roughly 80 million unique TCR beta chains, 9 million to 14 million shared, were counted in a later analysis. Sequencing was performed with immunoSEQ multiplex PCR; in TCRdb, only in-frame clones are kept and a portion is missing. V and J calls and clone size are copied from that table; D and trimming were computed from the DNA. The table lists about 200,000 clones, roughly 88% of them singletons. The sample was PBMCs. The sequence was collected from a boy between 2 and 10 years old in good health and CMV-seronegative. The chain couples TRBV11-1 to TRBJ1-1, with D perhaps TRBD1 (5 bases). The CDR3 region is CASSLVIQGDTEAFF. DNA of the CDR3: TGTGCCAGCAGCTTAGTAATCCAGGGCGACACTGAAGCTTTCTTT.